What follows are 16 T cell receptor beta chains derived from one specimen sequenced in a study of CD8+CD57+ T cells in acquired aplastic anemia (dated by TCRdb to 2016 to 2018). Reads for this sample came from an Illumina HiSeq 2000. Genomic DNA was used as template for profiling of TCR beta VDJ combinations and CDR3 sequences. The raw public reads went through TCRdb reprocessing: fastp at Q25, MiXCR clone calling, in-frame beta chains kept. Entries are consolidated by CDR3 protein sequence, retaining the most common genes and DNA. Within this sample are under 350,000 distinct CDR3 sequences, with around three fifths of them counted one time only. The ten largest make up under 8.5% of the sample. Sequencing used sorted CD4+, CD8+, or CD8+CD57+ T cells (not recorded which) from PBMCs. These receptor sequences come from a human donor with severe aplastic anemia or a healthy control (not recorded which).

The V and J genes are TRBV20-1 and TRBJ2-2; D is perhaps TRBD1 (6 bases). CDR1 is DFQATT and CDR2 is SNEGSKA in the germline V gene (reference sequence). CDR3 length: 16 amino acids. The germline V and J ends were trimmed by 0 bases and 7 bases, with 18 bases remaining between them. The CDR3 coding sequence is TGCAGTGCTAGAGATCCCCCAGGGGAAGAGGTCGGGGAGCTGTTTTTT. It translates to CSARDPPGEEVGELFF.

The CDR3 loop is CSARTGRVRYEQYF. The CDR3 bases are TGCAGTGCTAGAACTGGACGGGTTCGGTACGAGCAGTACTTC. The rearrangement joins TRBV20-1 to TRBJ2-7; D is unresolved. The CDR3 extends over 14 amino acids. V was shortened by 2 bases and J by 4 bases, with 15 bases between the two germline ends. CDR1 DFQATT and CDR2 SNEGSKA come from the germline V gene (reference sequence).

This clonotype has a count of ten or more. The rearrangement links TRBV20-1 to TRBJ2-7; possible D gene TRBD2, 6 bases. The CDR3 runs to 18 residues. From germline, CDR1 is DFQATT and CDR2 SNEGSKA (reference sequence). The V end lost 0 bases, the J end lost 1 base, and 22 bases lay between the germline ends. The CDR3 spells CSAREANVGWRGSYEQYF. CDR3 in DNA: TGCAGTGCTAGAGAAGCGAACGTGGGTTGGAGGGGATCCTACGAGCAGTACTTC.

This clonotype was counted at least ten times. V and J are TRBV20-1 and TRBJ1-1; tentatively, D is TRBD1 (5 bases). V was trimmed by 7 bases and J by 2 bases, leaving 14 bases between them. This CDR3 contains 13 residues. The V gene's germline CDR1 is DFQATT and CDR2 SNEGSKA (reference sequence). CDR3 nucleotide sequence: TGCAGTGTTTCGGGGCCGCTAAACACTGAAGCTTTCTTT. Its protein product is CSVSGPLNTEAFF.

The V gene is TRBV7-2, the J gene TRBJ2-1, with unresolved D. Germline CDR1 and CDR2: SGHTA and FQGNSA. Deletions cut 2 bases from V and 3 bases from J, with 14 bases between. CDR3 length equals 16 residues. CDR3 loop: CASSLPDSVGYNEQFF. As DNA, the CDR3 is TGTGCCAGCAGCTTACCAGACTCGGTGGGCTACAATGAGCAGTTCTTC.

The CDR3 region is CASMRLGQGAYGYTF. The CDR3 DNA is TGTGCCAGCATGAGGTTGGGGCAGGGTGCCTATGGCTACACCTTC. The chain recombines TRBV2 with TRBJ1-2, with D possibly matching TRBD1 (5 bases). Per germline, CDR1 SNHLY and CDR2 FYNNEI. Between the trimmed V and J ends, which lost 7 bases and 4 bases, there was a span of 19 bases. The CDR3 consists of 15 residues.

This chain links TRBV7-2 with TRBJ1-5, with TRBD1 matching 9 bases. This CDR3 contains 15 residues. CDR1 SGHTA and CDR2 FQGNSA come from the germline V gene. V lost 5 bases to trimming and J lost 3 bases; unmatched junction nucleotides: 5. DNA for the CDR3: TGTGCCAGCAGCCCACAGGGGGCTCACAATCAGCCCCAGCATTTT. Amino acid sequence: CASSPQGAHNQPQHF. Combining the CDR3 with reference TRBV7-2 and TRBJ1-5 gives the whole variable domain GAGVSQSPSNKVTEKGKDVELRCDPISGHTALYWYRQSLGQGLEFLIYFQGNSAPDKSGLPSDRFSAERTGGSVSTLTIQRTQQEDSAVYLCASSPQGAHNQPQHFGDGTRLSIL.

This clonotype has only a few counts. The genes are TRBV10-3 and TRBJ1-4; D is perhaps TRBD1 (5 bases). The CDR3 has 13 amino acids. The ends were cut back, 8 bases at V and 8 bases at J, with 15 bases in the middle. The germline V gene has CDR1 ENHRY and CDR2 SYGVKD. This CDR3 reads CAIREGREEKLFF. Here the CDR3 DNA reads TGTGCCATCCGGGAGGGACGTGAGGAAAAACTGTTTTTT.

Regarding this clonotype: A much larger clone lies a single base off, so this may be a read error. The chain joins TRBV7-9 to TRBJ1-3; 7 nucleotides match TRBD1. In germline, CDR1 is SEHNR, CDR2 FQNEAQ (reference sequence). The CDR3 extends over 17 amino acids. The DNA for the CDR3 is TGTGCCAGCAGCCAAGATCCTATTACAGGGGTTGGAAACACCATATGTTTT. Residues: CASSQDPITGVGNTICF.

The V gene is TRBV19, the J gene TRBJ2-7, with D uncertain. From germline, CDR1 is LNHDA and CDR2 SQIVND (reference sequence). V was pared by 3 bases and J by 3 bases, with 12 bases between. This CDR3 has 14 residues. The CDR3 region has the DNA TGTGCCAGTAGTATCTCAGGCGAGAGCTACGAGCAGTACTTC. This sequence encodes CASSISGESYEQYF.

The V gene is TRBV9, the J gene TRBJ1-2; no reliable D call. Germline V gene data show CDR1 as SGDLS and CDR2 as YYNGEE. The CDR3 is 13 residues long. The germline V and J ends were trimmed by 3 bases and 4 bases, with 10 bases remaining between them. CDR3 coding DNA: TGTGCCAGCAGCGCCCCCCCGAGCTATGGCTACACCTTC. Residues: CASSAPPSYGYTF. Looking up the rest from reference TRBV9 and TRBJ1-2 gives the full variable domain: DSGVTQTPKHLITATGQRVTLRCSPRSGDLSVYWYQQSLDQGLQFLIQYYNGEERAKGNILERFSAQQFPDLHSELNLSSLELGDSALYFCASSAPPSYGYTFGSGTRLTVV.

In its sample, this clonotype was seen many times. J is TRBJ1-5 and V is TRBV19, with D possibly TRBD1 on 5 matching bases. The V gene lost 3 bases and the J gene lost 3 bases, with 12 bases spanning the gap. The CDR3 is made up of 15 amino acids. Germline CDR1 LNHDA, CDR2 SQIVND (reference sequence). This CDR3 is CASSIPQGLNQPQHF. DNA for the CDR3: TGTGCCAGTAGTATCCCTCAGGGACTCAATCAGCCCCAGCATTTT.

This clonotype was seen a few times. The chain uses TRBV5-1 and TRBJ2-1; D is unresolved. CDR3 length: 15 amino acids. Germline V gene sequence: CDR1 SGHRS, CDR2 YFSETQ. The V and J ends lost 0 bases and 5 bases respectively, with 12 bases between them. The DNA of the CDR3 is TGCGCCAGCAGCTTGGAGGCACCCACCCACAATGAGCAGTTCTTC. Translating gives CASSLEAPTHNEQFF.

This clonotype turned up a few times. One base away lies a much larger clone, so this may be a sequencing read error. The chain recombines TRBV5-4 with TRBJ2-5; TRBD2 matches at 11 bases. Trimming removed 4 bases from V and 3 bases from J; junction bases left unmatched: 8. Germline V gives CDR1 SGHNT, CDR2 YYREEE (reference sequence). CDR3 size: 16 residues. CDR3: CASSQLAGGAEETQYF. DNA of the CDR3: TGTGCCAGCAGCCAATTAGCGGGGGGGGCGGAAGAGACCCAGTACTTC.

This clonotype was observed a handful of times. The chain joins TRBV7-2 to TRBJ2-3; TRBD1 aligns across 9 bases. The CDR3 is 14 amino acids. Germline lookup yields CDR1 SGHTA and CDR2 FQGNSA. Trimming cost V 4 bases and J 4 bases; bases outside gene matches: 3. CDR3 loop: CASSSTGGADTQYF. In DNA form, the CDR3 reads TGTGCCAGCAGCTCTACAGGGGGCGCAGATACGCAGTATTTT.

The chain employs TRBV28 and TRBJ1-1; possible D gene TRBD1, 5 bases. V shed 3 bases and J shed 1 base, with 12 bases lying between them. From germline, CDR1 is MDHEN and CDR2 SYDVKM. CDR3 size: 15 residues. In DNA, the CDR3 is TGTGCCAGCAGTTTTGGGGGAGCCAAGAACACTGAAGCTTTCTTT. Translation: CASSFGGAKNTEAFF. Filled out from reference TRBV28 and TRBJ1-1, the complete variable domain reads DVKVTQSSRYLVKRTGEKVFLECVQDMDHENMFWYRQDPGLGLRLIYFSYDVKMKEKGDIPEGYSVSREKKERFSLILESASTNQTSMYLCASSFGGAKNTEAFFGQGTRLTVV.